This TCR beta chain originates from a study of PD-L1 blockade in urothelial cancer. Study summary: Analyzed time points were 3 weeks (second dose) and 6 weeks after therapy began. Blood samples contained a median about 150,000 T cells.

This clone was detected a few times. The data were produced by immunoSEQ multiplex PCR, yet TCRdb's version contains in-frame clones alone and is incomplete. The table has tens of thousands of clones, 82% seen once. Time point specified: pretreatment peripheral blood. The CDR3 loop spans 14 amino acids. V lost 0 bases and J 2 bases, leaving 8 bases between the germline ends. Germline V gene data show CDR1 as SGHNT and CDR2 as YYREEE (reference sequence). The TCR sequence derives from a man in his 60s with urothelial cancer. The chain employs TRBV5-4 and TRBJ1-1; tentative D call: TRBD1 (5 bases). Sequenced material: PBMCs, taken around atezolizumab (anti-PD-L1) treatment. In DNA, the CDR3 is TGTGCCAGCAGCTTGGTGGGGGGTAACACTGAAGCTTTCTTT. It encodes CASSLVGGNTEAFF.